The subject of this entry is one T cell receptor (beta chain). This same CDR3 is encoded by further DNA sequences in the sample. The sample comes from a study of shared clonotypes between healthy human individuals. Profiled with immunoSEQ multiplex PCR; TCRdb holds only in-frame clones, not every one. Of a few hundred thousand clones detected, around 97% appear once; the ten largest clones hold 0.057%. There are 14 residues in the CDR3. Looked up from germline, CDR1 is MDHEN and CDR2 is SYDVKM. Trimming took off 5 bases at V and 0 bases at J, with 8 bases between the two ends. This receptor was identified in a woman aged 25 to 45 in good health. Sequencing input: naive CD4+ T cells sorted from blood. Indicated subset: CD45RA+ positively selected. The genes are TRBV28 and TRBJ1-5; the D is unclear. CDR3 in amino acids: CASSPAYSNQPQHF. In nucleotides, the CDR3 is TGTGCCAGCAGTCCAGCATATAGCAATCAGCCCCAGCATTTT.